The 9 T cell receptor beta chains listed next were all sequenced from one sample in a study of vaccination effects on CD4 cells after COVID-19. Using viral peptide pools, the ViraFEST assay grew out antigen-specific CD4+ T cells prior to sequencing. Following a roughly 10-day culture, CD4+ T cells were purified. A PCR test confirmed that the person had SARS-CoV-2 infection between March and December 2020. Libraries were prepared by immunoSEQ multiplex PCR; TCRdb keeps only in-frame clonotypes and omits some of them. The sample holds some 56,000 clones, 75% to 85% seen once. Their antigen targets remain unknown. The source was CD4+ T cells from PBMCs cultured with HIV peptides, collected before COVID-19 vaccination. As for subset: HIV-1 Nef peptide pool negative control/reference culture. These receptors came from a human donor who had a prior SARS-CoV-2 infection.

The rearrangement uses TRBV28 and TRBJ2-1, with 12 bases fitting TRBD2. The V and J ends lost 3 bases and 4 bases, in that order; junction bases with no gene match: 7. The CDR3 totals 17 residues. Germline V gene data show CDR1 as MDHEN and CDR2 as SYDVKM. This chain's CDR3 is CASSFPRTSGKYNEQFF. The DNA of the CDR3 is TGTGCCAGCAGTTTCCCAAGGACTAGCGGGAAGTACAATGAGCAGTTCTTC.

V is TRBV5-1 and J is TRBJ2-3; 12 bases agree with TRBD2. Trimming took 4 bases from V and 0 from J; bases not matched to a gene: 3. CDR1 is SGHRS and CDR2 is YFSETQ in the germline V gene. The CDR3 loop spans 16 amino acids. This CDR3 is CASSTGLAGSTDTQYF. For the CDR3, the DNA is TGCGCCAGCAGCACCGGACTAGCGGGAAGCACAGATACGCAGTATTTT.

This chain uses TRBV7-9 with TRBJ2-1, with unresolved D. The CDR3 length is 15 residues. Germline loops: CDR1 SEHNR, CDR2 FQNEAQ (reference sequence). The V and J ends lost 4 bases and 4 bases respectively, with 14 bases between them. The CDR3 spells CASSSDKPVYNEQFF. As DNA, the CDR3 is TGTGCCAGCAGCTCCGACAAACCCGTTTACAATGAGCAGTTCTTC.

This clone was seen only once. This chain uses TRBV4-3 with TRBJ2-7; D tentatively fits TRBD1 or TRBD2 (5 bases each). V was trimmed by 0 bases and J by 1 base, leaving 22 bases between them. Germline CDR1 reads LGHNA; CDR2 reads YSLEER. The CDR3 is 19 residues long. CDR3 sequence (DNA): TGCGCCAGCAGCCAAGATCTAGTCGGGGCTACCGGACGGTCCTACGAGCAGTACTTC. Translated, it gives CASSQDLVGATGRSYEQYF.

The CDR3 sequence: CATSDFKDTGELFF. The CDR3 DNA sequence: TGTGCCACCAGTGATTTCAAAGACACCGGGGAGCTGTTTTTT. This sequence joins TRBV24-1 and TRBJ2-2; D not certain. This CDR3 is built from 14 residues. CDR1 and CDR2 from the germline V gene are KGHDR and SFDVKD. Trimming shortened V by 1 base and J by 3 bases, and 5 bases separated the two germline ends.

This CDR3 is CASSHVGSGYTF. The CDR3 bases are TGTGCCAGCAGCCACGTCGGATCTGGCTACACCTTC. V usage is TRBV3-1 (or the pseudogene TRBV3-2) and J usage is TRBJ1-2; no clear D. Trimming removed 3 bases from V and 7 bases from J, with 9 bases in between. Looked up from germline, CDR1 is LGHDT and CDR2 is YNNKEL (reference sequence). The CDR3 has 12 residues.

This chain links TRBV19 with TRBJ2-2, with 7 bases matching TRBD1. CDR1 and CDR2 from the germline V gene are LNHDA and SQIVND (reference sequence). V lost 4 bases to trimming and J lost 1 base; unmatched junction nucleotides: 3. CDR3 length equals 15 residues. DNA of the CDR3: TGTGCCAGTAGTAGTGGACAGGAGAACACCGGGGAGCTGTTTTTT. Translated: CASSSGQENTGELFF.

The chain has TRBV6-5 and TRBJ2-3; D is perhaps TRBD1 or TRBD2 (5 bases each). This CDR3 region has 13 residues. Deletions cut 5 bases from V and 14 bases from J, with 20 bases between. Germline V gene lookup returns CDR1 MNHEY and CDR2 SVGAGI. Written as DNA, the CDR3 is TGTGCCAGCAGTCCAACGCGACTCTCGAGGGGGTATTTT. Translation: CASSPTRLSRGYF.

There are a few counts of this clone. The chain carries TRBV5-1 and TRBJ2-7; 9 bases are shared with TRBD1. The CDR3 runs to 14 residues. CDR1 SGHRS and CDR2 YFSETQ come from the germline V gene. The V and J ends lost 1 base and 7 bases, in that order; junction bases with no gene match: 6. CDR3 DNA: TGCGCCAGCAGCTTGTTACAGGGGGCGCGGGAGCAGTACTTC. Amino acid sequence: CASSLLQGAREQYF.